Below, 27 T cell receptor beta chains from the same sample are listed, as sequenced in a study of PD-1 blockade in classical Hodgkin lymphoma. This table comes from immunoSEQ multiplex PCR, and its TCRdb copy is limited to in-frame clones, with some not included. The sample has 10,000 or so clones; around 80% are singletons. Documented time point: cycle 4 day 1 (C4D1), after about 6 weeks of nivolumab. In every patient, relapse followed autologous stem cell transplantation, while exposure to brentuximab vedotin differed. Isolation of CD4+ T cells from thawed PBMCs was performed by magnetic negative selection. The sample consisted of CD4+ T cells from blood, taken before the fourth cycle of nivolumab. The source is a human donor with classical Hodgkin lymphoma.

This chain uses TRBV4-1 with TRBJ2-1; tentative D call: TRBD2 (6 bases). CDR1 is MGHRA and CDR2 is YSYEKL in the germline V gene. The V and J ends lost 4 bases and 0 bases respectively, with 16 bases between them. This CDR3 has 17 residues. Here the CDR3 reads CASSPKLGGSSYNEQFF. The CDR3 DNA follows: TGCGCCAGCAGCCCGAAGCTCGGGGGAAGCTCCTACAATGAGCAGTTCTTC.

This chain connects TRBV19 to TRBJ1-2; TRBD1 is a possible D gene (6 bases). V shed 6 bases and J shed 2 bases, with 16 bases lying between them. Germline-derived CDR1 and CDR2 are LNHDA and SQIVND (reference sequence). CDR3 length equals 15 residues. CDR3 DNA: TGTGCCAGTAGGCCCCGCAGGGGACTGAACTATGGCTACACCTTC. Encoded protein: CASRPRRGLNYGYTF.

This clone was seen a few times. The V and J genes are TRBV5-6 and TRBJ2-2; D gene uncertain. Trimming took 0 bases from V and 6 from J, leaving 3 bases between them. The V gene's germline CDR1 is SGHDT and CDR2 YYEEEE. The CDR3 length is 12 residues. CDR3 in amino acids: CASSLDPGELFF. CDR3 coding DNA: TGTGCCAGCAGCTTGGACCCCGGGGAGCTGTTTTTT.

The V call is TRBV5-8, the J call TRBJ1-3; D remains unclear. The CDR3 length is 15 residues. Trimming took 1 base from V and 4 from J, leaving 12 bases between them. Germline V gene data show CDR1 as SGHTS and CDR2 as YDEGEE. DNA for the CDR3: TGTGCCAGCAGCTTGAGTGTTACAGCAGGAAACACCATATATTTT. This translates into CASSLSVTAGNTIYF. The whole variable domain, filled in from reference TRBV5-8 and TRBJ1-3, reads EAGVTQSPTHLIKTRGQQATLRCSPISGHTSVYWYQQALGLGLQFLLWYDEGEERNRGNFPPRFSGRQFPNYSSELNVNALELEDSALYLCASSLSVTAGNTIYFGEGSWLTVV.

CDR3 sequence reads: CAISESRGFSSTEAFF. DNA of the CDR3: TGTGCCATCAGTGAGTCGCGGGGTTTCTCGTCCACTGAAGCTTTCTTT. The rearrangement uses TRBV10-3 and TRBJ1-1; no definite D call. Germline assignment: CDR1 ENHRY and CDR2 SYGVKD. Trimming took 0 bases from V and 4 from J, leaving 15 bases between them. The CDR3 consists of 16 residues.

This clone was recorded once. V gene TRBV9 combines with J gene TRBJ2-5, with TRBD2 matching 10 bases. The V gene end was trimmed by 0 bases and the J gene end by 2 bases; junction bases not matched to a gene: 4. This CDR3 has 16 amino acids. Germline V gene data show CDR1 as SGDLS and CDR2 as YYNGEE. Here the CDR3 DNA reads TGTGCCAGCAGCGTAGGAGCGGGGGGGCATCAAGAGACCCAGTACTTC. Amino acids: CASSVGAGGHQETQYF.

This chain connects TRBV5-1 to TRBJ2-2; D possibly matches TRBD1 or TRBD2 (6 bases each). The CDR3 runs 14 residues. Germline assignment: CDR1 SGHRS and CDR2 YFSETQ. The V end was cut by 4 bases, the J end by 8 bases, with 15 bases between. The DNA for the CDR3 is TGCGCCAGCAGCCACCAGGGGCGGGGAGGGGAGCTGTTTTTT. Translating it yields CASSHQGRGGELFF.

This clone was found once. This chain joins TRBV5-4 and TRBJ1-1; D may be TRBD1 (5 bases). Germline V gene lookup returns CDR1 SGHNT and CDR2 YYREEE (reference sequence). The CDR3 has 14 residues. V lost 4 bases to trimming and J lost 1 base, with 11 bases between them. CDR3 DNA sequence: TGTGCCAGCAGCCCTTGGGGCGCGAACACTGAAGCTTTCTTT. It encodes CASSPWGANTEAFF.

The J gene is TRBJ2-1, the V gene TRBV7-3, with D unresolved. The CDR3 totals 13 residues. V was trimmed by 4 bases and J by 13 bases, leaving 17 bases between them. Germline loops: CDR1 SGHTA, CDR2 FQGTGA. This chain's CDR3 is CASSYDFNGDQFF. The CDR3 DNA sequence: TGTGCCAGCAGCTATGATTTCAATGGCGACCAGTTCTTC.

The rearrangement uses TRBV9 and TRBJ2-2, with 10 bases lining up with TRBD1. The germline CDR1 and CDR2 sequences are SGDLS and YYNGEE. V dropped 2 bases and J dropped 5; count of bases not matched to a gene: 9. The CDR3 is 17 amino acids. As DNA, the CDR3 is TGTGCCAGCAGCGTGGGAGCCGGGACAGGGGTTACCGGGGAGCTGTTTTTT. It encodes CASSVGAGTGVTGELFF.

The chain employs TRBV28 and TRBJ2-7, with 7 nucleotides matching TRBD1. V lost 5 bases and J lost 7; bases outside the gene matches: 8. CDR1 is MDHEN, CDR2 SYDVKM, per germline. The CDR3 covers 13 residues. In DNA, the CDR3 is TGTGCCAGCAGTCCCGACAGGGTCCGGGAGCAGTACTTC. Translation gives CASSPDRVREQYF.

This CDR3 is CASSSRRSEVQYF. The CDR3 bases are TGTGCCAGCAGCTCCCGACGGTCGGAGGTCCAGTACTTC. J is TRBJ2-5 and V is TRBV7-2; possibly TRBD2 for D (5 bases). Per germline, CDR1 SGHTA and CDR2 FQGNSA. Trimming cost V 4 bases and J 10 bases, with 16 bases left between them. This CDR3 spans 13 amino acids.

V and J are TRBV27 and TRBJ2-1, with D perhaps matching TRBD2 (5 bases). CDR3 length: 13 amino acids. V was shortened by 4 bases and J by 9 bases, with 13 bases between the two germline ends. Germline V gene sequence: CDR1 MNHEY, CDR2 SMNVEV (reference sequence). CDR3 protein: CASSSTAAGEQFF. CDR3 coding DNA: TGTGCCAGCAGTTCCACAGCGGCGGGTGAGCAGTTCTTC.

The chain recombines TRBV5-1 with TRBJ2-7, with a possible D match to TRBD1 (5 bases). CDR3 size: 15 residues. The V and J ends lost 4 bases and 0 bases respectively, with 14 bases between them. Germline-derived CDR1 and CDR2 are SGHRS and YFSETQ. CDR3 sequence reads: CASSQDSSPSYEQYF. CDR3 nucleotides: TGCGCCAGCAGCCAAGACAGTTCTCCCTCCTACGAGCAGTACTTC. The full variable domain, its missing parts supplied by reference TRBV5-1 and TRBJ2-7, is KAGVTQTPRYLIKTRGQQVTLSCSPISGHRSVSWYQQTPGQGLQFLFEYFSETQRNKGNFPGRFSGRQFSNSRSEMNVSTLELGDSALYLCASSQDSSPSYEQYFGPGTRLTVT.

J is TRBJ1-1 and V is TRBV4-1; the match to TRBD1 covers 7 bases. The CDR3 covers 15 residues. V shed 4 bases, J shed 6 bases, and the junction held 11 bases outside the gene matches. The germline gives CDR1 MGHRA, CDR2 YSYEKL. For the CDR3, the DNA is TGCGCCAGCAGCCTTTTGGACAGGCCGGTCGCTGAAGCTTTCTTT. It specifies CASSLLDRPVAEAFF.

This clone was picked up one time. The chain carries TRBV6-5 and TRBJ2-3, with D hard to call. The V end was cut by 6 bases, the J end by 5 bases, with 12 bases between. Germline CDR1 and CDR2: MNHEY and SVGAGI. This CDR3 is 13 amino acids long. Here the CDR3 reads CASSPRHRDTQYF. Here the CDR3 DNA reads TGTGCCAGCAGCCCCCGTCACAGAGATACGCAGTATTTT.

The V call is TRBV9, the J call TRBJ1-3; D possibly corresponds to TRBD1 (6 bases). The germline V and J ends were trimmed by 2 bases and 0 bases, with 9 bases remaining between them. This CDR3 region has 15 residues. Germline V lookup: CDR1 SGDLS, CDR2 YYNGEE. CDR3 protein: CASSVTGNSGNTIYF. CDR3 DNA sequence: TGTGCCAGCAGCGTGACAGGAAACTCTGGAAACACCATATATTTT.

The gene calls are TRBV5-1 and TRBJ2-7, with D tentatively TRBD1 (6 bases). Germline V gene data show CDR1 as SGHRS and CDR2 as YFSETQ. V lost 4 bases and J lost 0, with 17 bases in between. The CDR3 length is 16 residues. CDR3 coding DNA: TGCGCCAGCAGCGTAGGGCATCGGGACACCTCCTACGAGCAGTACTTC. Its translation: CASSVGHRDTSYEQYF.

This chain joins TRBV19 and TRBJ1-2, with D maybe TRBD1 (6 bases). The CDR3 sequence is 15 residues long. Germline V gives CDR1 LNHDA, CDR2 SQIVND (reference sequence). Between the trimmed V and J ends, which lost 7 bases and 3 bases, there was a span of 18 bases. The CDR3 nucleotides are TGTGCCAGTATAGATTCCCAGGGGTATGACTATGGCTACACCTTC. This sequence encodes CASIDSQGYDYGYTF. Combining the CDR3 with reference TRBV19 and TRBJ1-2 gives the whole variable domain DGGITQSPKYLFRKEGQNVTLSCEQNLNHDAMYWYRQDPGQGLRLIYYSQIVNDFQKGDIAEGYSVSREKKESFPLTVTSAQKNPTAFYLCASIDSQGYDYGYTFGSGTRLTVV.

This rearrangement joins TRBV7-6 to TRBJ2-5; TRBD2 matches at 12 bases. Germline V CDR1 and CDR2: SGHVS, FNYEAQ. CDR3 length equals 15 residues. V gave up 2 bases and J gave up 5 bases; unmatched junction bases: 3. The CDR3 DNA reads TGTGCCAGCAGCTTACTAGCGGGGGGGCCGGAGACCCAGTACTTC. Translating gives CASSLLAGGPETQYF.

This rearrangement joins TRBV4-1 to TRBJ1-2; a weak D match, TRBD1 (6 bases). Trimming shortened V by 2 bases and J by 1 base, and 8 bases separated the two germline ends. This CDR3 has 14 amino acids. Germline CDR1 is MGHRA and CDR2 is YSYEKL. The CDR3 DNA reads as TGCGCCAGCAGCCAACAGGGGTTTAACTATGGCTACACCTTC. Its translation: CASSQQGFNYGYTF.

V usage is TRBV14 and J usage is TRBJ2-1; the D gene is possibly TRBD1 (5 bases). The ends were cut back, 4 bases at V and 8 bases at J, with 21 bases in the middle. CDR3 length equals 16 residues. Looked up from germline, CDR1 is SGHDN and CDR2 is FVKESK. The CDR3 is CASSLTRSSLGDEQFF. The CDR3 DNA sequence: TGTGCCAGCAGCCTTACCCGATCATCGCTAGGGGATGAGCAGTTCTTC.

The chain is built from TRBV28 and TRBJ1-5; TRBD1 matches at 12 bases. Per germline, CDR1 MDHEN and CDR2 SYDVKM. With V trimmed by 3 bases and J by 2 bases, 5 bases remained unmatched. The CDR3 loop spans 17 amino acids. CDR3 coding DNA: TGTGCCAGCAGTTTCTCCGGGACAGGGGGCGGCAATCAGCCCCAGCATTTT. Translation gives CASSFSGTGGGNQPQHF.

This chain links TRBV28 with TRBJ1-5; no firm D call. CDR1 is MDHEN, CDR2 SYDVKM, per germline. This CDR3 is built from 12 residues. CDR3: CASGYSNQPQHF. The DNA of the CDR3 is TGTGCTTCAGGCTATAGCAATCAGCCCCAGCATTTT.

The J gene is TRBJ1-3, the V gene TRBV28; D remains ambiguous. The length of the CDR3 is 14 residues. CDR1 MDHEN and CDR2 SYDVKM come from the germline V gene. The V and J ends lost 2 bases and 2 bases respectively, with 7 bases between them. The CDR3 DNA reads TGTGCCAGCAGTTTAGGTAGGGCTGGAAACACCATATATTTT. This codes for CASSLGRAGNTIYF.

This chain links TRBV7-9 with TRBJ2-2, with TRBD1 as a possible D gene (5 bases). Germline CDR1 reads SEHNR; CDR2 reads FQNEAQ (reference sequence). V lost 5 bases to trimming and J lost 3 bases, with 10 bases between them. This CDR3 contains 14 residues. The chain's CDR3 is CASSTDSHTGELFF. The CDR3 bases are TGTGCCAGCAGCACCGACAGTCACACCGGGGAGCTGTTTTTT.

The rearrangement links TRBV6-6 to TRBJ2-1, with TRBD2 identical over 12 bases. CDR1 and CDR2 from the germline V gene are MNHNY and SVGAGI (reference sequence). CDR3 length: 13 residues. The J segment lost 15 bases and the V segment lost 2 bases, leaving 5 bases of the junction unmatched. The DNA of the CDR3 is TGTGCCAGCAGTTACGCTAGCGGGGGGGCCCGGTTCTTC. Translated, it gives CASSYASGGARFF.